Presented here are 9 T cell receptor beta chains from one specimen sequenced in a study of vaccination effects on CD4 cells after COVID-19. The antigens these receptors bind are not known. The protocol was immunoSEQ multiplex PCR, while the TCRdb copy is restricted to in-frame clones and leaves out a portion. The table has tens of thousands of clones, 55% to 85% seen once. In the ViraFEST assay, antigen-specific CD4+ clonotypes were identified by expansion after peptide-pool stimulation. Subsequent to a culture period of less than twelve days, CD4+ T cells were isolated. Every participant took two doses of the BNT162b2 or mRNA-1273 vaccine. The sequences come from CD4+ T cells from PBMCs cultured with HCoV-NL63 spike peptides, collected after COVID-19 vaccination. The origin of the receptors is a human donor who received a COVID-19 vaccine.

The chain joins TRBV5-1 to TRBJ1-4, with a weak D call TRBD1 (6 bases). The germline V and J ends were trimmed by 1 base and 5 bases, with 12 bases remaining between them. Germline V gene lookup returns CDR1 SGHRS and CDR2 YFSETQ. The CDR3 runs 15 residues. Here the CDR3 DNA reads TGCGCCAGCAGCTTGCCGACAGGCTCGAATGAAAAACTGTTTTTT. Encoded protein: CASSLPTGSNEKLFF. Full variable domain (remainder filled in from reference TRBV5-1 and TRBJ1-4): KAGVTQTPRYLIKTRGQQVTLSCSPISGHRSVSWYQQTPGQGLQFLFEYFSETQRNKGNFPGRFSGRQFSNSRSEMNVSTLELGDSALYLCASSLPTGSNEKLFFGSGTQLSVL.

This chain links TRBV6-4 with TRBJ2-5; D is ambiguous. V was shortened by 4 bases and J by 5 bases, with 11 bases between the two germline ends. In germline, CDR1 is MRHNA, CDR2 SNTAGT. This CDR3 is 13 amino acids long. The CDR3 here is CASSGNSGETQYF. The CDR3 bases are TGTGCCAGCAGTGGCAACTCCGGGGAGACCCAGTACTTC.

The gene calls are TRBV19 and TRBJ2-6, with D tentatively TRBD1 (5 bases). The CDR3 extends over 17 amino acids. Deletions cut 4 bases from V and 0 bases from J, with 13 bases between. CDR1 and CDR2 from the germline V gene are LNHDA and SQIVND (reference sequence). CDR3 coding DNA: TGTGCCAGTAGTACCAGGGATCTTCCCTCTGGGGCCAACGTCCTGACTTTC. Amino acid sequence: CASSTRDLPSGANVLTF.

J is TRBJ2-7 and V is TRBV5-6; D remains unclear. Germline-derived CDR1 and CDR2 are SGHDT and YYEEEE. The CDR3 loop spans 13 amino acids. V lost 0 bases to trimming and J lost 0 bases, with 4 bases between them. The CDR3 loop is CASSLVSSYEQYF. The CDR3 bases are TGTGCCAGCAGCTTGGTCTCCTCCTACGAGCAGTACTTC.

V gene TRBV7-8 combines with J gene TRBJ2-1; D is possibly TRBD2 (7 bases). CDR3 size: 17 residues. Trimming stripped 3 bases from V and 7 bases from J, with 22 bases between. Germline CDR1 SGHVS, CDR2 FQNEAQ. CDR3 sequence: CASSFRRMGGARNEQFF. The CDR3 coding sequence is TGTGCCAGCAGCTTTCGGAGGATGGGGGGGGCGAGGAATGAGCAGTTCTTC.

J is TRBJ1-2 and V is TRBV6-1, with D perhaps matching TRBD1 (5 bases). The germline V gene has CDR1 MNHNS and CDR2 SASEGT. V was shortened by 1 base and J by 4 bases, with 13 bases between the two germline ends. The CDR3 totals 15 residues. CDR3 sequence: CASSEGKGSTYGYTF. The DNA for the CDR3 is TGTGCCAGCAGTGAAGGGAAGGGGTCCACCTATGGCTACACCTTC.

This clone was picked up a small number of times. The chain has TRBV7-2 and TRBJ2-1, with a tentative D call TRBD1 (6 bases). V lost 1 base and J 0 bases, leaving 13 bases between the germline ends. This CDR3 region has 17 residues. Looked up from germline, CDR1 is SGHTA and CDR2 is FQGNSA. The CDR3: CASSLGAGVRSYNEQFF. DNA for the CDR3: TGTGCCAGCAGCTTAGGAGCAGGGGTTCGCTCCTACAATGAGCAGTTCTTC.

CDR3 bases: TGCGCCAGCAGCTTGCAATTGCGGGGGGACCAAGAGGAGTTCTTC. This gives the protein CASSLQLRGDQEEFF. V gene TRBV5-1 combines with J gene TRBJ2-1; 8 bases match TRBD2. The CDR3 consists of 15 residues. V gave up 1 base and J gave up 14 bases; unmatched junction bases: 14. Germline V lookup: CDR1 SGHRS, CDR2 YFSETQ.

The count of this clone is one. The chain links TRBV5-4 to TRBJ1-1; unclear D gene. The CDR3 extends over 13 amino acids. The germline V and J ends were trimmed by 0 bases and 3 bases, with 6 bases remaining between them. The germline V gene encodes CDR1 SGHNT and CDR2 YYREEE (reference sequence). The CDR3 DNA is TGTGCCAGCAGCTTGGTTCCCGACACTGAAGCTTTCTTT. This gives the protein CASSLVPDTEAFF.